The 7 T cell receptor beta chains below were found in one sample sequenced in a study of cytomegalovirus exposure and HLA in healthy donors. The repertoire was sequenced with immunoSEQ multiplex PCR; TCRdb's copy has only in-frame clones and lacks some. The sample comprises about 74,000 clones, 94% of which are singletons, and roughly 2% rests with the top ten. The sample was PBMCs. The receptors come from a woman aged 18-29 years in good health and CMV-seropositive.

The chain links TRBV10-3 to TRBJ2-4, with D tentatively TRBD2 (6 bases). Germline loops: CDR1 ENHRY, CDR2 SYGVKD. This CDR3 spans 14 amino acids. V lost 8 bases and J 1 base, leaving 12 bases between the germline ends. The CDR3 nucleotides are TGTGCCATCGCGGCTAGCGAGGCCAAAAACATTCAGTACTTC. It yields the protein CAIAASEAKNIQYF.

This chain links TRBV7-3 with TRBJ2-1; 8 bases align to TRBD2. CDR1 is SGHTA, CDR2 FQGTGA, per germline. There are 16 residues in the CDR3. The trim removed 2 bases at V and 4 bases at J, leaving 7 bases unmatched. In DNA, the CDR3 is TGTGCCAGCAGCTTACCCGGGATAGCGGGGTACAATGAGCAGTTCTTC. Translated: CASSLPGIAGYNEQFF.

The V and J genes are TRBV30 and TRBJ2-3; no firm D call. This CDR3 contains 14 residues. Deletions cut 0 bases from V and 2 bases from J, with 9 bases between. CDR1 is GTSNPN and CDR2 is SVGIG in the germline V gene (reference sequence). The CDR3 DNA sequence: TGTGCCTGGAGTGTCGTCACACACACAGATACGCAGTATTTT. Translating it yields CAWSVVTHTDTQYF.

The CDR3 coding sequence is TGTGCCAGCAGCTTAGGACAAGGGACACCTGGCGACTATGGCTACACCTTC. Translated, it gives CASSLGQGTPGDYGYTF. The chain combines TRBV7-9 with TRBJ1-2; tentatively, D is TRBD1 (6 bases). The CDR3 runs 17 residues. Between the trimmed V and J ends, which lost 1 base and 3 bases, there was a span of 18 bases. Germline V CDR1 and CDR2: SEHNR, FQNEAQ (reference sequence). Full variable domain (remainder filled in from reference TRBV7-9 and TRBJ1-2): DTGVSQNPRHKITKRGQNVTFRCDPISEHNRLYWYRQTLGQGPEFLTYFQNEAQLEKSRLLSDRFSAERPKGSFSTLEIQRTEQGDSAMYLCASSLGQGTPGDYGYTFGSGTRLTVV.

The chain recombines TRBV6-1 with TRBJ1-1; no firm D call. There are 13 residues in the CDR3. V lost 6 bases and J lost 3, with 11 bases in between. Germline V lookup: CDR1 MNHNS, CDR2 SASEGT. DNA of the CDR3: TGTGCCAGCAGGTGGACGAGGGACACTGAAGCTTTCTTT. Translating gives CASRWTRDTEAFF.

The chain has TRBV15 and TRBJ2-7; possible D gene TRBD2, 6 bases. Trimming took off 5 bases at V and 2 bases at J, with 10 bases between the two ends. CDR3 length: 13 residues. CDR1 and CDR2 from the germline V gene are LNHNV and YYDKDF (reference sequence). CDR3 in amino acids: CATSGGSPYEQYF. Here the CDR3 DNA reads TGTGCCACCAGCGGGGGGTCCCCCTACGAGCAGTACTTC.

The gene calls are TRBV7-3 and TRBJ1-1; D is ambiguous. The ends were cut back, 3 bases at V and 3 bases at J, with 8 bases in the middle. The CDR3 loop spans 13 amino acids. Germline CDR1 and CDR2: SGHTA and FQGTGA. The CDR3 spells CASSLSRDTEAFF. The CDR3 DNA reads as TGTGCCAGCAGCTTGTCCCGGGACACTGAAGCTTTCTTT.